This T cell receptor beta chain stems from a study of blood T cell repertoires in COVID-19. Data came from immunoSEQ multiplex PCR; TCRdb stores just in-frame clones and leaves some out. Of about 340,000 clones listed, roughly 90% are singletons. This clone was recorded only once. Looked up from germline, CDR1 is SEHNR and CDR2 is FQNEAQ (reference sequence). This CDR3 comprises 14 residues. V was clipped by 6 bases and J by 3 bases; unmatched bases: 6. The TCR was taken from a woman aged 25 to 39 who had recovered from COVID-19. The chain couples TRBV7-9 to TRBJ2-7; TRBD1 matches 9 bases. Sequencing used PBMCs or T cells enriched from blood (not recorded which). The CDR3 DNA follows: TGTGCCAGCAGTCGAAGGACAGGGGACTACGAGCAGTACTTC. Residues: CASSRRTGDYEQYF.